The next 21 T cell receptor beta chains were all read from a single sample in a study of CD8 T cells in ankylosing spondylitis. TCRdb reprocessed the 5' RACE reads via MiXCR and lists one record per CDR3 protein. The table has approximately 250,000 distinct CDR3 sequences, 30% to 35% seen once. Sequences were obtained from blood, either unsorted or a sorted T cell fraction (not recorded which). Every receptor here comes from a male donor with ankylosing spondylitis or in good health (not recorded which).

V and J are TRBV6-1 and TRBJ2-5, with 8 bases lining up with TRBD1. Germline V lookup: CDR1 MNHNS, CDR2 SASEGT. With 5 bases clipped from V and 5 bases from J, the junction kept 19 bases outside the gene matches. The CDR3 totals 18 residues. The CDR3 reads CASSPTGTGDPKGETQYF. DNA for the CDR3: TGTGCCAGCAGTCCTACCGGGACAGGCGATCCTAAGGGGGAGACCCAGTACTTC.

This clonotype has a handful of counts. The rearrangement uses TRBV20-1 and TRBJ1-6; D unresolved. V was shortened by 2 bases and J by 8 bases, with 7 bases between the two germline ends. This CDR3 has 12 residues. Germline values: CDR1 DFQATT, CDR2 SNEGSKA (reference sequence). This chain's CDR3 is CSARTPDSPLHF. CDR3 DNA sequence: TGCAGTGCTAGAACACCGGATTCACCCCTCCACTTT.

The V and J genes are TRBV19 and TRBJ2-2; 12 bases line up with TRBD1. Germline V gives CDR1 LNHDA, CDR2 SQIVND (reference sequence). Trimming removed 7 bases from V and 8 bases from J; junction bases left unmatched: 8. There are 15 residues in the CDR3. CDR3 in amino acids: CASTPGQGAPGELFF. The DNA for the CDR3 is TGTGCCAGTACCCCGGGACAGGGGGCGCCTGGGGAGCTGTTTTTT. The full variable domain, its missing parts supplied by reference TRBV19 and TRBJ2-2, is DGGITQSPKYLFRKEGQNVTLSCEQNLNHDAMYWYRQDPGQGLRLIYYSQIVNDFQKGDIAEGYSVSREKKESFPLTVTSAQKNPTAFYLCASTPGQGAPGELFFGEGSRLTVL.

This clonotype was observed a handful of times. This chain connects TRBV6-1 to TRBJ1-1, with D hard to call. The CDR3 length is 13 residues. Trimming removed 6 bases at V and 0 bases at J, with 8 bases between. In germline, CDR1 is MNHNS, CDR2 SASEGT. CDR3 sequence: CASRIRVNTEAFF. Written as DNA, the CDR3 is TGTGCCAGCAGAATTAGGGTGAACACTGAAGCTTTCTTT.

This clonotype turned up a few times. The chain links TRBV6-5 to TRBJ2-3, with D hard to call. With 2 bases removed from V and 2 bases from J, the gap between germline ends came to 14 bases. Germline assignment: CDR1 MNHEY and CDR2 SVGAGI. The CDR3 spans 16 residues. In DNA form, the CDR3 reads TGTGCCAGCAGTTACGTGAGCTACCTACTCACAGATACGCAGTATTTT. Protein: CASSYVSYLLTDTQYF.

This clonotype has a handful of counts. Germline is not matched at one junction end, which may reflect a read error. V usage is TRBV29-1 and J usage is TRBJ1-4; weak D call: TRBD1 (6 bases). Per germline, CDR1 SQVTM and CDR2 ANQGSEA. The CDR3 covers 13 residues. The CDR3 protein is CSVEGGADEKLFF. CDR3 DNA sequence: TGCAGCGTGGAAGGGGGGGCGGATGAAAAACTGTTTTTT.

This sequence joins TRBV20-1 and TRBJ1-1; possibly TRBD1 for D (6 bases). Trimming cost V 0 bases and J 4 bases, with 15 bases left between them. Germline V gives CDR1 DFQATT, CDR2 SNEGSKA (reference sequence). The length of the CDR3 is 15 residues. In nucleotides, the CDR3 is TGCAGTGCTAGAGATCTAGACAGGTCTGGCACTGAAGCTTTCTTT. It codes for CSARDLDRSGTEAFF.

This clonotype turned up a few times. The gene calls are TRBV10-3 and TRBJ2-1, with D maybe TRBD2 (6 bases). Deletions cut 6 bases from V and 4 bases from J, with 13 bases between. The CDR3 has 14 amino acids. Germline values: CDR1 ENHRY, CDR2 SYGVKD. The CDR3 loop reads CAIRPGAGYNEQFF. CDR3 bases: TGTGCCATCAGGCCCGGAGCGGGTTACAATGAGCAGTTCTTC.

This clonotype was detected many times. The chain joins TRBV12-3 or TRBV12-4 to TRBJ1-5, with TRBD1 as a possible D gene (5 bases). The V gene lost 5 bases and the J gene lost 7 bases, with 15 bases spanning the gap. There are 14 residues in the CDR3. The CDR3 is CASSRGTNWQPQHF. The CDR3 bases are TGTGCCAGCAGTCGAGGGACTAATTGGCAGCCCCAGCATTTT.

The V call is TRBV27, the J call TRBJ2-7, with D uncertain. V was pared by 3 bases and J by 9 bases, with 18 bases between. The CDR3 sequence is 14 residues long. Germline V gene data show CDR1 as MNHEY and CDR2 as SMNVEV (reference sequence). The CDR3 sequence: CASSFLGSRNGQYF. The CDR3 nucleotides read TGTGCCAGCAGTTTTTTAGGTTCGAGGAATGGGCAGTACTTC.

This clonotype was observed a few times. This chain connects TRBV27 to TRBJ2-6; no clear D gene. The CDR3 extends over 14 amino acids. Trimming cost V 6 bases and J 3 bases, with 9 bases left between them. From germline, CDR1 is MNHEY and CDR2 SMNVEV (reference sequence). CDR3 sequence (DNA): TGTGCCAGCAGCGGCTGGGGTGGGGCCAACGTCCTGACTTTC. Protein: CASSGWGGANVLTF. Based on the CDR3 plus reference TRBV27 and TRBJ2-6, the full variable domain is EAQVTQNPRYLITVTGKKLTVTCSQNMNHEYMSWYRQDPGLGLRQIYYSMNVEVTDKGDVPEGYKVSRKEKRNFPLILESPSPNQTSLYFCASSGWGGANVLTFGAGSRLTVL.

In its sample, this clonotype was seen a few times. The V call is TRBV6-1, the J call TRBJ2-2, with D perhaps matching TRBD1 (5 bases). Per the germline V gene, CDR1 is MNHNS and CDR2 is SASEGT. V lost 8 bases and J 6 bases, leaving 13 bases between the germline ends. The CDR3 is 13 residues long. This CDR3 is CASGRLGPGELFF. The CDR3, as DNA: TGTGCCAGCGGGCGCTTGGGGCCCGGGGAGCTGTTTTTT.

The table lists this clonotype with a few counts. V is TRBV20-1 and J is TRBJ2-5, with D perhaps TRBD2 (7 bases). The CDR3 totals 14 residues. Trimming shortened V by 2 bases and J by 1 base, and 11 bases separated the two germline ends. The germline gives CDR1 DFQATT, CDR2 SNEGSKA (reference sequence). CDR3 bases: TGCAGTGCTAGACTTCGGGGGGCCCAAGAGACCCAGTACTTC. Its protein is CSARLRGAQETQYF.

The chain links TRBV6-1 to TRBJ2-3, with D possibly matching TRBD2 (6 bases). V lost 9 bases, J lost 3 bases, and 19 bases lay in between. Looked up from germline, CDR1 is MNHNS and CDR2 is SASEGT. This CDR3 comprises 15 residues. The CDR3 DNA reads as TGTGCCAGTAAGATGGGGACCGCGGGAACAGATACGCAGTATTTT. It encodes CASKMGTAGTDTQYF.

This clonotype occurred a few times. The CDR3 reads CASSRTGGGSPLHF. CDR3 bases: TGTGCCAGCAGTCGGACAGGGGGCGGTTCACCCCTCCACTTT. The V gene is TRBV12-3 or TRBV12-4, the J gene TRBJ1-6, with 11 bases fitting TRBD1. The CDR3 loop spans 14 amino acids. V shed 5 bases, J shed 9 bases, and the junction held 3 bases outside the gene matches.

This clonotype was detected only a few times. The chain employs TRBV20-1 and TRBJ1-2; TRBD1 matches at 7 bases. V lost 3 bases and J lost 2; bases outside the gene matches: 6. The CDR3 is 14 amino acids. Per the germline V gene, CDR1 is DFQATT and CDR2 is SNEGSKA (reference sequence). This CDR3 reads CSASIARGNYGYTF. The CDR3 nucleotides read TGCAGTGCTAGTATAGCCAGGGGGAACTATGGCTACACCTTC.

The J gene is TRBJ2-2, the V gene TRBV29-1; D remains ambiguous. Germline lookup yields CDR1 SQVTM and CDR2 ANQGSEA. The ends were cut back, 6 bases at V and 3 bases at J, with 8 bases in the middle. The CDR3 length is 12 residues. The DNA for the CDR3 is TGCAGCGTCGAGGTCTACACCGGGGAGCTGTTTTTT. As protein: CSVEVYTGELFF.

J is TRBJ2-3 and V is TRBV10-3; D unresolved. V lost 5 bases and J lost 2, with 17 bases in between. Germline V lookup: CDR1 ENHRY, CDR2 SYGVKD. This CDR3 has 16 amino acids. The CDR3 nucleotides are TGTGCCATCAGTTCCCTTTCTGGGGTGGCCACAGATACGCAGTATTTT. Residues: CAISSLSGVATDTQYF.

CDR3 DNA sequence: TGTGCCAGCAGTCAACTAGCGGTAAGCTCCTACGAGCAGTACTTC. This sequence encodes CASSQLAVSSYEQYF. The chain is built from TRBV7-2 and TRBJ2-7; TRBD2 matches 8 bases. CDR3 length: 15 amino acids. CDR1 and CDR2 (germline): SGHTA, FQGNSA. J gave up 0 bases and V 6 bases, and 7 bases lay outside the gene matches.

This clonotype was seen a handful of times. The chain links TRBV10-3 to TRBJ2-7, with no clear D. Deletions cut 1 base from V and 1 base from J, with 5 bases between. CDR3 length equals 13 residues. Germline assignment: CDR1 ENHRY and CDR2 SYGVKD. The CDR3 protein is CAISEYASYEQYF. For the CDR3, the DNA is TGTGCCATCAGTGAGTACGCGTCCTACGAGCAGTACTTC.

This clonotype appeared once. V usage is TRBV5-1 and J usage is TRBJ2-3, with no clear D. Germline V gene lookup returns CDR1 SGHRS and CDR2 YFSETQ. V lost 0 bases and J 3 bases, leaving 8 bases between the germline ends. This CDR3 spans 14 amino acids. In DNA, the CDR3 is TGCGCCAGCAGCTTGGCCGATGGGACAGATACGCAGTATTTT. Its translation is CASSLADGTDTQYF.